What follows are 22 T cell receptor beta chains derived from one specimen sequenced in a study of OX40 agonist ivuxolimab in advanced cancers. The library was generated by the immunoSEQ multiplex PCR assay. Held by TCRdb, this immuneACCESS table contains in-frame sequences only and omits some clones. Under half of the omission traces to an unresolved V gene where checked; the cause of the rest is unknown. Counted in this sample were about 100,000 clones; roughly nine tenths of them appeared once. The ten largest clones take up less than 6.5% of the sample. The sequenced sample was CD4+ or CD8+ T cells sorted from blood, obtained in a trial of the OX40 agonist ivuxolimab. The source is an adult with an advanced solid tumor such as melanoma, head and neck, liver or kidney cancer.

The V gene is TRBV7-9, the J gene TRBJ2-7; possibly TRBD1 or TRBD2 for D (5 bases each). Germline values: CDR1 SEHNR, CDR2 FQNEAQ (reference sequence). Trimming took off 0 bases at V and 3 bases at J, with 12 bases between the two ends. The CDR3 contains 15 residues. The CDR3 reads CASSLAGTAIYEQYF. CDR3 in DNA: TGTGCCAGCAGCTTAGCCGGGACCGCAATCTACGAGCAGTACTTC.

This clone occurred once. Mismatch with germline at one junction end may stem from a read error. V and J are TRBV10-3 and TRBJ1-5, with D possibly being TRBD1 (5 bases). Germline V gives CDR1 ENHRY, CDR2 SYGVKD. The CDR3 sequence is 14 residues long. The CDR3 region is CAISESISSAGHLF. CDR3 DNA: TGTGCCATCAGTGAGTCGATAAGCTCGGCAGGGCATTTATTT.

The V and J genes are TRBV23-1 and TRBJ2-5; TRBD2 matches at 14 bases. TRBV23-1 is annotated as an ORF whose role is uncertain. V shed 0 bases, J shed 2 bases, and the junction held 8 bases outside the gene matches. The CDR3 has 19 residues. CDR3 sequence reads: CASSQSRGTSGSPQETQYF. The CDR3 region has the DNA TGCGCCAGCAGTCAATCCCGGGGGACTAGCGGGAGCCCTCAAGAGACCCAGTACTTC.

The rearrangement links TRBV5-1 to TRBJ1-2; maybe TRBD1 (5 bases). CDR3 length equals 13 residues. Trimming removed 2 bases from V and 4 bases from J, with 9 bases in between. Per germline, CDR1 SGHRS and CDR2 YFSETQ. The CDR3 loop is CASSLQERYGYTF. CDR3 in DNA: TGCGCCAGCAGCTTACAGGAGCGCTATGGCTACACCTTC.

The genes are TRBV7-3 and TRBJ2-1, with D possibly being TRBD2 (7 bases). With 5 bases removed from V and 7 bases from J, the gap between germline ends came to 21 bases. The CDR3 runs 16 residues. From germline, CDR1 is SGHTA and CDR2 FQGTGA. CDR3 bases: TGTGCCAGCAGCCCCCTACCGAGGACTAGGGGGAATGAGCAGTTCTTC. This sequence encodes CASSPLPRTRGNEQFF.

The gene calls are TRBV11-2 and TRBJ1-1; 12 bases align to TRBD1. The CDR3 is made up of 15 amino acids. V trimming: 5 bases; J trimming: 4 bases; junction bases outside the gene matches: 5. In germline, CDR1 is SGHAT, CDR2 FQNNGV. The CDR3 DNA sequence: TGTGCCAGCAGCACCCGGGACAGGGGGCTCACTGAAGCTTTCTTT. Residues: CASSTRDRGLTEAFF. Together with reference TRBV11-2 and TRBJ1-1, the CDR3 gives the full variable domain: EAGVAQSPRYKIIEKRQSVAFWCNPISGHATLYWYQQILGQGPKLLIQFQNNGVVDDSQLPKDRFSAERLKGVDSTLKIQPAKLEDSAVYLCASSTRDRGLTEAFFGQGTRLTVV.

The chain recombines TRBV6-6 with TRBJ1-1; tentatively, D is TRBD1 (5 bases). There are 15 residues in the CDR3. Trimming removed 2 bases at V and 2 bases at J, with 12 bases between. Germline loops: CDR1 MNHNY, CDR2 SVGAGI (reference sequence). CDR3 nucleotide sequence: TGTGCCAGCAGTTACGGCCAGGGAAAAAACACTGAAGCTTTCTTT. It yields the protein CASSYGQGKNTEAFF.

The V and J genes are TRBV29-1 and TRBJ1-1; possibly TRBD1 for D (5 bases). The CDR3 covers 12 residues. V lost 7 bases, J lost 0 bases, and 9 bases lay in between. Germline V gene sequence: CDR1 SQVTM, CDR2 ANQGSEA. The CDR3 DNA follows: TGCAGCGAGGGAGGGGTGAACACTGAAGCTTTCTTT. Its protein is CSEGGVNTEAFF.

The chain couples TRBV19 to TRBJ2-3; D is unclear. V lost 1 base, J lost 6 bases, and 8 bases lay in between. The germline CDR1 and CDR2 sequences are LNHDA and SQIVND (reference sequence). The CDR3 loop spans 13 amino acids. The CDR3 reads CASSIGIKDTQYF. CDR3 sequence (DNA): TGTGCCAGTAGTATAGGAATCAAGGATACGCAGTATTTT.

The rearrangement uses TRBV15 and TRBJ2-3, with D maybe TRBD2 (7 bases). Per germline, CDR1 LNHNV and CDR2 YYDKDF (reference sequence). The CDR3 is made up of 15 amino acids. Trimming removed 0 bases at V and 5 bases at J, with 12 bases between. The CDR3 DNA reads as TGTGCCACCAGCAGAGAGGCGGGGGCCGGAGATACGCAGTATTTT. It encodes CATSREAGAGDTQYF.

The sample holds one count of this clone. The chain combines TRBV5-4 with TRBJ1-2, with D possibly TRBD1 on 6 matching bases. The CDR3 covers 14 residues. Germline V lookup: CDR1 SGHNT, CDR2 YYREEE (reference sequence). Trimming left V 0 bases short and J 7 bases short, with 13 bases between. The CDR3 reads CASSLDRGAGGYTF. The DNA for the CDR3 is TGTGCCAGCAGCTTGGATCGGGGGGCGGGTGGCTACACCTTC.

The genes are TRBV5-1 and TRBJ1-1, with TRBD1 as a possible D gene (5 bases). Deletions cut 3 bases from V and 5 bases from J, with 17 bases between. CDR1 SGHRS and CDR2 YFSETQ come from the germline V gene. This CDR3 is built from 15 residues. CDR3 protein: CASSYEGSGVTEAFF. CDR3 nucleotide sequence: TGCGCCAGCAGCTACGAGGGGAGTGGGGTGACTGAAGCTTTCTTT. Complete variable domain (other parts from reference TRBV5-1 and TRBJ1-1): KAGVTQTPRYLIKTRGQQVTLSCSPISGHRSVSWYQQTPGQGLQFLFEYFSETQRNKGNFPGRFSGRQFSNSRSEMNVSTLELGDSALYLCASSYEGSGVTEAFFGQGTRLTVV.

This chain links TRBV28 with TRBJ2-1, with TRBD2 as a possible D gene (5 bases). Germline V gives CDR1 MDHEN, CDR2 SYDVKM. V lost 5 bases and J 0 bases, leaving 11 bases between the germline ends. CDR3 size: 15 residues. The DNA for the CDR3 is TGTGCCAGCAGTGACGACTACCCCTCCTACAATGAGCAGTTCTTC. Translation gives CASSDDYPSYNEQFF.

This rearrangement joins TRBV30 to TRBJ2-3; the D is unclear. The germline V gene has CDR1 GTSNPN and CDR2 SVGIG (reference sequence). This CDR3 has 13 amino acids. V lost 3 bases and J 4 bases, leaving 11 bases between the germline ends. CDR3 in DNA: TGTGCCTGGAGCCAATTTCGAGCAGATACGCAGTATTTT. It translates to CAWSQFRADTQYF. Complete variable domain (other parts from reference TRBV30 and TRBJ2-3): SQTIHQWPATLVQPVGSPLSLECTVEGTSNPNLYWYRQAAGRGLQLLFYSVGIGQISSEVPQNLSASRPQDRQFILSSKKLLLSDSGFYLCAWSQFRADTQYFGPGTRLTVL.

The rearrangement links TRBV6-5 to TRBJ1-1; D not resolved. V was trimmed by 0 bases and J by 3 bases, leaving 11 bases between them. In germline, CDR1 is MNHEY, CDR2 SVGAGI. This CDR3 spans 15 amino acids. The CDR3 region has the DNA TGTGCCAGCAGTTACTCAAGCATGAGGGACACTGAAGCTTTCTTT. Residues: CASSYSSMRDTEAFF.

The chain uses TRBV27 and TRBJ1-5; D is perhaps TRBD1 (6 bases). There are 15 residues in the CDR3. Trimming stripped 3 bases from V and 1 base from J, with 10 bases between. CDR1 is MNHEY, CDR2 SMNVEV, per germline (reference sequence). CDR3 amino acids: CASSFRGASNQPQHF. CDR3 coding DNA: TGTGCCAGCAGTTTCAGGGGAGCGAGCAATCAGCCCCAGCATTTT.

This chain links TRBV6-5 with TRBJ1-2; D unresolved. V shed 0 bases and J shed 0 bases, with 5 bases lying between them. CDR3 length: 14 amino acids. The germline CDR1 and CDR2 sequences are MNHEY and SVGAGI. CDR3 residues: CASSYSSANYGYTF. As DNA, the CDR3 is TGTGCCAGCAGTTACTCATCAGCTAACTATGGCTACACCTTC.

This chain connects TRBV27 to TRBJ2-7, with D possibly being TRBD1 or TRBD2 (5 bases each). V was clipped by 2 bases and J by 2 bases, with 13 bases between them. This CDR3 is 15 amino acids long. From germline, CDR1 is MNHEY and CDR2 SMNVEV (reference sequence). The CDR3 nucleotides are TGTGCCAGCAGTTTACCCGGGACGGACACCTACGAGCAGTACTTC. Amino acid sequence: CASSLPGTDTYEQYF.

The gene calls are TRBV7-9 and TRBJ2-3; D is ambiguous. The germline gives CDR1 SEHNR, CDR2 FQNEAQ (reference sequence). The CDR3 runs 14 residues. Trimming stripped 5 bases from V and 1 base from J, with 10 bases between. The CDR3 reads CASSQDIRTDTQYF. The CDR3 DNA reads TGTGCCAGCAGCCAAGACATTCGCACAGATACGCAGTATTTT. Full variable domain (outside the CDR3, taken from reference TRBV7-9 and TRBJ2-3): DTGVSQNPRHKITKRGQNVTFRCDPISEHNRLYWYRQTLGQGPEFLTYFQNEAQLEKSRLLSDRFSAERPKGSFSTLEIQRTEQGDSAMYLCASSQDIRTDTQYFGPGTRLTVL.

The chain links TRBV11-3 to TRBJ2-5; TRBD2 matches 9 bases. Germline assignment: CDR1 SGHNT and CDR2 YENEEA. Unmatched junction bases numbered 1, after V lost 1 base and J lost 4 bases. This CDR3 region has 14 residues. CDR3 nucleotides: TGTGCCAGCAGCTTAGGAGCGGGGGGAGAGACCCAGTACTTC. Residues: CASSLGAGGETQYF.

The gene calls are TRBV5-4 and TRBJ2-2; D gene uncertain. Trimming stripped 6 bases from V and 4 bases from J, with 19 bases between. This CDR3 spans 16 amino acids. CDR1 SGHNT and CDR2 YYREEE come from the germline V gene (reference sequence). This CDR3 reads CASTKDPFVSTGELFF. CDR3 nucleotides: TGTGCCAGCACCAAGGACCCATTTGTTAGCACCGGGGAGCTGTTTTTT.

The rearrangement uses TRBV5-1 and TRBJ2-1, with 13 nucleotides matching TRBD2. With 5 bases clipped from V and 10 bases from J, the junction kept 9 bases outside the gene matches. Germline loops: CDR1 SGHRS, CDR2 YFSETQ. CDR3 length equals 15 residues. CDR3 coding DNA: TGCGCCAGCAGTTTTACTAGCGGGAGGGGAGGAGAGCAGTTCTTC. Encoded protein: CASSFTSGRGGEQFF.